The following is a T cell receptor beta chain sequence with its context. This sample stems from a study of control samples from healthy donors and cancer patients. This CDR3 is built from 14 residues. V lost 7 bases to trimming and J lost 2 bases; unmatched junction nucleotides: 6. From germline, CDR1 is SEHNR and CDR2 FQNEAQ (reference sequence). Profiled with immunoSEQ multiplex PCR; TCRdb holds only in-frame clones, not every one. The sample includes about 180,000 clones, approximately 91% of them seen just once. The chain joins TRBV7-9 to TRBJ2-7, with 9 bases identical to TRBD1. The source material was blood. This sequence originates from a woman aged 40 to 49 in good health. Here the CDR3 DNA reads TGTGCCAGCACCCGAACAGGGGGCGCCTACGAGCAGTACTTC. Its translation: CASTRTGGAYEQYF.